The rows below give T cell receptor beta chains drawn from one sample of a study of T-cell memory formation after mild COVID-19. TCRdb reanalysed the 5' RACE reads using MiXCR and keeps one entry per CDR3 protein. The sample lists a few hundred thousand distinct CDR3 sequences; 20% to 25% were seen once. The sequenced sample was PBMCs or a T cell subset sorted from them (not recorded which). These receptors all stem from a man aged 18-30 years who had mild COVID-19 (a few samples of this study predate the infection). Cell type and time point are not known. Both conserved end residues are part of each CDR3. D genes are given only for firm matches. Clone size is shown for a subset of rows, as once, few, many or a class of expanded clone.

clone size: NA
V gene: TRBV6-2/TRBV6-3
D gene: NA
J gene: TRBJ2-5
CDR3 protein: CASRRGASSVQETQYF
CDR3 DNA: TGTGCCAGCAGACGGGGTGCCTCTAGCGTCCAAGAGACCCAGTACTTC

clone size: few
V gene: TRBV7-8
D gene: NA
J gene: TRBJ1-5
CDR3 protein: CASSAYNQPQHF
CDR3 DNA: TGTGCCAGCAGCGCCTACAATCAGCCCCAGCATTTT

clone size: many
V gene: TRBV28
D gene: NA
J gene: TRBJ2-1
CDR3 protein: CASSPSGPSSYNEQFF
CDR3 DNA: TGTGCCAGCAGTCCCTCGGGCCCCAGCTCCTACAATGAGCAGTTCTTC

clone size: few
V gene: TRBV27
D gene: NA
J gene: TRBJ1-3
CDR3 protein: CASSFGPGPGNTIYF
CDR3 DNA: TGTGCCAGCAGTTTCGGGCCGGGGCCTGGAAACACCATATATTTT

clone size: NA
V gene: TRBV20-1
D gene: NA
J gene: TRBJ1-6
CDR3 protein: CSAREGMTGHYNSPLHF
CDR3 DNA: TGCAGTGCTAGAGAGGGGATGACAGGCCACTATAATTCACCCCTCCACTTT

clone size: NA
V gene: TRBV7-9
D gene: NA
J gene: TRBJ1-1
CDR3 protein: CASSGTSRGTEAFF
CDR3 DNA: TGTGCCAGCAGCGGCACGAGCCGGGGCACTGAAGCTTTCTTT

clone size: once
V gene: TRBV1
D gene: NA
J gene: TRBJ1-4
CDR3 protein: CTSSRDRGMEKLFF
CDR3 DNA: TGCACCAGCAGTCGGGACAGGGGGATGGAAAAACTGTTTTTT

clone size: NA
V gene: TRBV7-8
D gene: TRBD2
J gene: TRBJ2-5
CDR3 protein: CASSSSGGLHTQYF
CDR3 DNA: TGTGCCAGCAGCTCTAGCGGGGGCCTACACACCCAGTACTTC

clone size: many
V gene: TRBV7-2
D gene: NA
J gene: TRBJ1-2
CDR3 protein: CASSSPRLGYTF
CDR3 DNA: TGTGCCAGCAGCTCCCCCAGGCTTGGCTACACCTTC

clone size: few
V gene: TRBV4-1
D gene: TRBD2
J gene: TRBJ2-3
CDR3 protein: CASSQEAASGGSTDTQYF
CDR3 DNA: TGCGCCAGCAGCCAAGAGGCGGCTAGCGGGGGTAGCACAGATACGCAGTATTTT

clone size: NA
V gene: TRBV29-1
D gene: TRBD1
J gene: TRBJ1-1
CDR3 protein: CSVAGQGASEAFF
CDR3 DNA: TGCAGCGTAGCGGGACAGGGGGCCTCTGAAGCTTTCTTT

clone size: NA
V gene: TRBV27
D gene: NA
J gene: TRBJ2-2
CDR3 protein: CASHSGGVTGELFF
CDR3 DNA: TGTGCCAGCCATTCCGGGGGTGTCACCGGGGAGCTGTTTTTT

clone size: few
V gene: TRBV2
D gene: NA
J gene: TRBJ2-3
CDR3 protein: CASAWTGTSTDTQYF
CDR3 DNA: TGTGCCAGCGCGTGGACGGGGACTAGCACAGATACGCAGTATTTT

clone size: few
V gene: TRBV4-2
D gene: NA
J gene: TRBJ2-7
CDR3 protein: CASSQGPPGSYEQYF
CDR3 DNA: TGTGCCAGCAGCCAAGGCCCACCGGGGTCCTACGAGCAGTACTTC

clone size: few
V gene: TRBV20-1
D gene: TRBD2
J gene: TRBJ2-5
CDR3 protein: CSTGLAVGETQYF
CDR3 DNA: TGCAGTACGGGACTAGCAGTAGGGGAGACCCAGTACTTC

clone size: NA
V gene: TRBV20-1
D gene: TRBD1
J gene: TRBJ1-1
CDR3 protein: CSALRDRGDTEAFF
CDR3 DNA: TGCAGTGCTCTTCGGGACAGGGGGGACACTGAAGCTTTCTTT

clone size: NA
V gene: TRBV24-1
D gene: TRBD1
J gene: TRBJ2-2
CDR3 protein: CATSETGTGRTGELFF
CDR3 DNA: TGTGCCACCAGTGAAACCGGGACAGGCAGGACCGGGGAGCTGTTTTTT

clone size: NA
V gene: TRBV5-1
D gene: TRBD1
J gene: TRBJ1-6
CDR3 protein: CASSLGGQENNSPLHF
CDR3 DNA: TGCGCCAGCAGCTTGGGTGGACAGGAGAATAATTCACCCCTCCACTTT

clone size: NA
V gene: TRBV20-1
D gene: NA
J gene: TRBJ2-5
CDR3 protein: CSARAPGETQYF
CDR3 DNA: TGCAGTGCTAGGGCGCCCGGTGAGACCCAGTACTTC

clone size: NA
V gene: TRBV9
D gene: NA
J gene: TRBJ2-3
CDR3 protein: CASSERASRTDTQYF
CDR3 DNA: TGTGCCAGCAGCGAGCGGGCATCCCGCACAGATACGCAGTATTTT

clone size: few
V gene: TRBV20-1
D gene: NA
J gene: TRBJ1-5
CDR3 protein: CSAIFSGTHQHF
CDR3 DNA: TGCAGTGCTATTTTCTCCGGGACCCACCAGCATTTT

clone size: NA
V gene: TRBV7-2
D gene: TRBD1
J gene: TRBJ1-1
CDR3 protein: CASRRDIRGQAEAFF
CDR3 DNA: TGTGCCAGCAGGAGGGACATCAGGGGGCAAGCTGAAGCTTTCTTT

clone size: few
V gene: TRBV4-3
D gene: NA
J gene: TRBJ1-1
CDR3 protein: CASSQGRTFGKNTEAFF
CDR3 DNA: TGCGCCAGCAGCCAAGGGAGGACGTTTGGCAAGAACACTGAAGCTTTCTTT

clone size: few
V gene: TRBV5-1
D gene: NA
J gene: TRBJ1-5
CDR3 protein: CASSLIGGRNQPQHF
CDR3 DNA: TGCGCCAGCAGCTTGATTGGAGGGAGGAATCAGCCCCAGCATTTT

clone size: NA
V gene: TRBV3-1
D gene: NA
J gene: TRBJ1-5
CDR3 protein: CASSQDPTGGPQHF
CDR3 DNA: TGTGCCAGCAGCCAAGACCCGACAGGCGGGCCCCAGCATTTT

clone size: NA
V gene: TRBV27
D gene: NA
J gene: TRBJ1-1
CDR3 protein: CASSPNRNTEAFF
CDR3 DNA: TGTGCCAGCAGCCCAAACAGGAACACTGAAGCTTTCTTT

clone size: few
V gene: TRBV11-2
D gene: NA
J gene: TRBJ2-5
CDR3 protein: CASSLEGRGKETQYF
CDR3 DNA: TGTGCCAGCAGCTTAGAAGGTCGGGGCAAAGAGACCCAGTACTTC

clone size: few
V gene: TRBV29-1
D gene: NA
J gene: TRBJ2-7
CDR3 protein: CSVEEIQGTYEQYF
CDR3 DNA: TGCAGCGTTGAAGAGATACAGGGAACCTACGAGCAGTACTTC

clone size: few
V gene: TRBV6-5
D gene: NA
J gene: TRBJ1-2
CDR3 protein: CASSYDQNSASSHGYTF
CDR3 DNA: TGTGCCAGCAGTTACGATCAAAATTCGGCGAGCTCCCATGGCTACACCTTC

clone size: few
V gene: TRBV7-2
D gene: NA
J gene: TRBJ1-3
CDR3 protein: CASSFLGTGNTIYF
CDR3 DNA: TGTGCCAGCAGCTTTTTGGGGACTGGAAACACCATATATTTT

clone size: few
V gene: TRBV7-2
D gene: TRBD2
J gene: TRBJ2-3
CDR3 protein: CASSLGVAGGDTQYF
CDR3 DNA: TGTGCCAGCAGCTTAGGGGTAGCGGGGGGTGATACGCAGTATTTT

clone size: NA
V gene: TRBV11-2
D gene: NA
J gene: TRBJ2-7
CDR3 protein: CASSVRLSPGHEQYF
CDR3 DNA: TGTGCCAGCAGCGTACGACTCTCCCCTGGCCACGAGCAGTACTTC

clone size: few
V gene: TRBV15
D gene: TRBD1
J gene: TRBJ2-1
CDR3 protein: CATRTRGHNEQFF
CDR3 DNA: TGTGCCACCAGAACGAGGGGGCACAATGAGCAGTTCTTC

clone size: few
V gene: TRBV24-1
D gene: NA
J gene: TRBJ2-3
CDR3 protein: CATSDSGGGADTQYF
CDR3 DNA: TGTGCCACCAGTGATTCGGGAGGGGGCGCAGATACGCAGTATTTT

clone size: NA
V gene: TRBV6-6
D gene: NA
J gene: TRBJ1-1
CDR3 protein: CASSQTPFSGEAFF
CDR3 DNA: TGTGCCAGCAGTCAGACCCCCTTTTCGGGGGAGGCTTTCTTT

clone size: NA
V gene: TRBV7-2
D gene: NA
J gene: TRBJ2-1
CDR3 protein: CASSPRRDSQPYNEQFF
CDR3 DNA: TGTGCCAGCAGCCCCCGCCGGGACTCGCAACCCTACAATGAGCAGTTCTTC

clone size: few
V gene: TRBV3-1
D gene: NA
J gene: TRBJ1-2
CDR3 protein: CASSRERTFYGYTF
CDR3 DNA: TGTGCCAGCAGCCGAGAGAGGACCTTCTATGGCTACACCTTC

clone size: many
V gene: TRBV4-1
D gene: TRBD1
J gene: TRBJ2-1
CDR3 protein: CASSQGQSSYNEQFF
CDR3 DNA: TGCGCCAGCAGCCAGGGACAGAGCTCCTACAATGAGCAGTTCTTC

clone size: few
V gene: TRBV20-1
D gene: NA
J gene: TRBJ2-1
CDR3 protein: CSAEELGSRFF
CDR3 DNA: TGCAGTGCTGAAGAATTGGGTAGTCGGTTCTTC

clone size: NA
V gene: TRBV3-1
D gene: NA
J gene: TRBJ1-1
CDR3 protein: CASSQGTGRNTEAFF
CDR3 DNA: TGTGCCAGCAGCCAAGGCACAGGGAGGAACACTGAAGCTTTCTTT

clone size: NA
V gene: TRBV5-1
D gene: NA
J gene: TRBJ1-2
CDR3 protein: CASSLGYLPGYTF
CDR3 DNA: TGCGCCAGCAGCTTGGGTTACCTTCCTGGCTACACCTTC

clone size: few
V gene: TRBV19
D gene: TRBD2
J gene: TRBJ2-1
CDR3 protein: CASSPPGTSGDNEQFF
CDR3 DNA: TGTGCCAGCAGTCCGCCCGGGACTAGCGGGGACAATGAGCAGTTCTTC

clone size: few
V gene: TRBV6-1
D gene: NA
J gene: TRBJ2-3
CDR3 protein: CASSEAQGPPGSTQYF
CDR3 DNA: TGTGCCAGCAGTGAAGCGCAAGGCCCCCCCGGGTCTACGCAGTATTTT

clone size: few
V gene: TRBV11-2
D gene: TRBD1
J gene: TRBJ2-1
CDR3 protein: CASSVEGQGNNEQFF
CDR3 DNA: TGTGCCAGCAGCGTCGAGGGACAGGGGAACAATGAGCAGTTCTTC

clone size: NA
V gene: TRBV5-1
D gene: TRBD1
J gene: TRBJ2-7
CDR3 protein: CASSWGTGFPYEQYF
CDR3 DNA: TGCGCCAGCAGCTGGGGGACAGGATTCCCCTACGAGCAGTACTTC

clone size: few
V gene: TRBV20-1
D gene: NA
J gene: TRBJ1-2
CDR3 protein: CSAQRGTRDYGYTF
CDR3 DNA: TGCAGTGCCCAGCGGGGGACGAGAGACTATGGCTACACCTTC

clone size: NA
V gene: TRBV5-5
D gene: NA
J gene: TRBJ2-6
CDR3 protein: CASSLGPGPDSGANVLTF
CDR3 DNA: TGTGCCAGCAGCTTAGGGCCCGGACCGGACTCTGGGGCCAACGTCCTGACTTTC

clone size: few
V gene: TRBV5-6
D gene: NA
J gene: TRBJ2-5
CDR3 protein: CASSLFGRQETQYF
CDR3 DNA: TGTGCCAGCAGCTTGTTTGGACGGCAAGAGACCCAGTACTTC

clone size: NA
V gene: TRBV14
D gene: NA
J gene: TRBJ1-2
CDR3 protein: CASSTYGQLYGYTF
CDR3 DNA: TGTGCCAGCAGTACTTATGGACAGCTCTATGGCTACACCTTC

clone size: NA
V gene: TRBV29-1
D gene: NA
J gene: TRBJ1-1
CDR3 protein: CSAYGAGDTEAFF
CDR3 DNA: TGCAGCGCCTATGGGGCGGGTGACACTGAAGCTTTCTTT

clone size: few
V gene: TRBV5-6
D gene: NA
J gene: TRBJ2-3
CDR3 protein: CASSFYGGTDTQYF
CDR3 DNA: TGTGCCAGCAGCTTCTACGGGGGCACAGATACGCAGTATTTT

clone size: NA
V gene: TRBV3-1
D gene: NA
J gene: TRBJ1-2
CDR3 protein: CASSHLAGTGYTF
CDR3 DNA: TGTGCCAGCAGCCATCTAGCAGGGACTGGCTACACCTTC

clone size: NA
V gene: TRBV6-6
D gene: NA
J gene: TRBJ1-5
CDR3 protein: CASSSGLTGNQPQHF
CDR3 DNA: TGTGCCAGCAGTTCGGGATTAACAGGGAATCAGCCCCAGCATTTT